The clone carrying this T cell receptor (beta chain) was recorded at least ten times. Its antigen is not known. PCR amplification relied on 60 Vbeta primers (plus 13 Jbeta primers). TCRdb's table, derived via immunoSEQ multiplex PCR, lists solely in-frame clones and lacks some. In the table there are just under 95,000 clones, roughly four fifths of which are singletons. The source of the sample is a study of cytomegalovirus exposure and HLA in healthy donors. Between the trimmed V and J ends, which lost 2 bases and 5 bases, there was a span of 5 bases. The CDR3 runs to 12 residues. CDR1 and CDR2 (germline): SEHNR, FQNEAQ (reference sequence). Broader study findings: Rare TCR sequences predominated, though certain public TCRs were found in many donors.

The donors, nominally healthy at sampling, likely had unrecorded immune exposures. The specimen sequenced was PBMCs. This clonotype originated in a woman aged 18-35 years in good health and CMV-seropositive. This chain uses TRBV7-9 with TRBJ2-3, with D unclear. The CDR3 coding sequence is TGTGCCAGCAGCTTATCTATAGATACGCAGTATTTT. Translating it yields CASSLSIDTQYF. Combining the CDR3 with reference TRBV7-9 and TRBJ2-3 gives the whole variable domain DTGVSQNPRHKITKRGQNVTFRCDPISEHNRLYWYRQTLGQGPEFLTYFQNEAQLEKSRLLSDRFSAERPKGSFSTLEIQRTEQGDSAMYLCASSLSIDTQYFGPGTRLTVL.